A selection of T cell receptor beta chains follows, all from one sample in a study of cytomegalovirus exposure and HLA in healthy donors. TCRdb's table, derived via immunoSEQ multiplex PCR, lists solely in-frame clones and lacks some. Of more than 250,000 clones in the sample, less than 95% were seen once. The specimen sequenced was PBMCs. Every receptor here comes from a woman in her twenties or thirties in good health and CMV-seronegative. The CDR3 runs from the conserved cysteine through the conserved F or W. Each record gives: clone size, D gene, J gene, V gene, CDR3 protein, CDR3 DNA. The D gene is left open where the match is weak. The size entry is marked missing in some rows and otherwise reads once, few, many or a size class.

abundance: -; d_gene: TRBD1; j_gene: TRBJ1-4; v_gene: TRBV11-3; CDR3aa: CASSSRQGSTHEKLFF; CDR3nt: TGTGCCAGCAGCAGCAGACAGGGATCAACCCATGAAAAACTGTTTTTT
abundance: -; d_gene: TRBD2; j_gene: TRBJ2-5; v_gene: TRBV6-6; CDR3aa: CASRPSGLAGGETQYF; CDR3nt: TGTGCCAGCAGACCATCTGGTTTAGCGGGGGGTGAGACCCAGTACTTC
abundance: few; d_gene: TRBD2; j_gene: TRBJ2-7; v_gene: TRBV7-9; CDR3aa: CASSPGLAGGPAEQYF; CDR3nt: TGTGCCAGCAGCCCGGGACTAGCGGGAGGGCCCGCCGAGCAGTACTTC
abundance: -; d_gene: TRBD1; j_gene: TRBJ2-7; v_gene: TRBV29-1; CDR3aa: CSVRTGVTWEQYF; CDR3nt: TGCAGCGTGAGGACAGGGGTAACGTGGGAGCAGTACTTC
abundance: -; d_gene: -; j_gene: TRBJ2-2; v_gene: TRBV5-1; CDR3aa: CASSLNPSGEGLFF; CDR3nt: TGCGCCAGCAGCTTGAACCCCTCGGGTGAGGGGCTGTTTTTT
abundance: -; d_gene: -; j_gene: TRBJ2-3; v_gene: TRBV6-5; CDR3aa: CASSSDLTGYAQYF; CDR3nt: TGTGCCAGCAGTTCCGATCTGACAGGATATGCGCAGTATTTT
abundance: -; d_gene: TRBD2; j_gene: TRBJ2-5; v_gene: TRBV27; CDR3aa: CASSSPGTSRETQYF; CDR3nt: TGTGCCAGCAGTTCCCCCGGGACTAGCAGAGAGACCCAGTACTTC
abundance: -; d_gene: -; j_gene: TRBJ2-7; v_gene: TRBV27; CDR3aa: CASSPKQTGSRTVEQYF; CDR3nt: TGTGCCAGCAGTCCCAAACAGACGGGTTCGAGGACGGTCGAGCAGTACTTC
abundance: -; d_gene: -; j_gene: TRBJ2-7; v_gene: TRBV7-9; CDR3aa: CASSLYGGSYEQYF; CDR3nt: TGTGCCAGCAGCTTATACGGGGGCTCCTACGAGCAGTACTTC
abundance: few; d_gene: TRBD2; j_gene: TRBJ2-7; v_gene: TRBV4-2; CDR3aa: CASSTRTSGNEQYF; CDR3nt: TGTGCCAGCAGCACGCGGACTAGCGGTAACGAGCAGTACTTC
abundance: -; d_gene: TRBD2; j_gene: TRBJ2-7; v_gene: TRBV7-3; CDR3aa: CASSSLAGEGEQYF; CDR3nt: TGTGCCAGCAGCTCCCTAGCGGGAGAGGGCGAGCAGTACTTC
abundance: -; d_gene: TRBD1; j_gene: TRBJ2-5; v_gene: TRBV5-1; CDR3aa: CASSSTGTETQYF; CDR3nt: TGCGCCAGCAGCTCGACAGGGACAGAGACCCAGTACTTC
abundance: -; d_gene: -; j_gene: TRBJ2-7; v_gene: TRBV14; CDR3aa: CASSQARFGAGYEQYF; CDR3nt: TGTGCCAGCAGCCAGGCCCGCTTCGGGGCGGGATACGAGCAGTACTTC
abundance: -; d_gene: -; j_gene: TRBJ2-5; v_gene: TRBV7-9; CDR3aa: CASRGQETQYF; CDR3nt: TGTGCCAGCAGGGGGCAAGAGACCCAGTACTTC
abundance: -; d_gene: TRBD1; j_gene: TRBJ1-2; v_gene: TRBV9; CDR3aa: CASSVPQTSVDTGQRFYGYTF; CDR3nt: TGTGCCAGCAGCGTACCCCAAACATCCGTAGATACGGGACAGAGATTCTATGGCTACACCTTC
abundance: -; d_gene: -; j_gene: TRBJ1-2; v_gene: TRBV28; CDR3aa: CASTGLSPLYGYTF; CDR3nt: TGTGCCAGCACCGGACTCTCCCCCCTCTATGGCTACACCTTC
abundance: few; d_gene: -; j_gene: TRBJ2-7; v_gene: TRBV4-1; CDR3aa: CASSQVSSSYEQYF; CDR3nt: TGCGCCAGCAGCCAAGTATCCAGCTCCTACGAGCAGTACTTC
abundance: -; d_gene: -; j_gene: TRBJ2-4; v_gene: TRBV7-2; CDR3aa: CASSLGLQNIQYF; CDR3nt: TGTGCCAGCAGCTTAGGCCTCCAGAACATTCAGTACTTC
abundance: -; d_gene: -; j_gene: TRBJ1-4; v_gene: TRBV7-2; CDR3aa: CASSPSLRGLNEKLFF; CDR3nt: TGTGCCAGCAGCCCTTCTCTGCGGGGGCTTAATGAAAAACTGTTTTTT
abundance: -; d_gene: -; j_gene: TRBJ2-7; v_gene: TRBV6-5; CDR3aa: CASSPPGNTYEQYF; CDR3nt: TGTGCCAGCAGTCCCCCGGGAAATACCTACGAGCAGTACTTC
abundance: -; d_gene: TRBD1; j_gene: TRBJ2-5; v_gene: TRBV11-2; CDR3aa: CASSLGTGQETQYF; CDR3nt: TGTGCCAGCAGCCTCGGGACAGGGCAAGAGACCCAGTACTTC
abundance: -; d_gene: -; j_gene: TRBJ2-1; v_gene: TRBV15; CDR3aa: CATSVVGIRNEQFF; CDR3nt: TGTGCCACCAGCGTCGTGGGGATTAGGAATGAGCAGTTCTTC
abundance: -; d_gene: TRBD1; j_gene: TRBJ2-5; v_gene: TRBV5-1; CDR3aa: CASSFQGDQETQYF; CDR3nt: TGCGCCAGCAGCTTCCAGGGGGACCAAGAGACCCAGTACTTC
abundance: -; d_gene: TRBD2; j_gene: TRBJ2-2; v_gene: TRBV27; CDR3aa: CASSLVLAGGPSGELFF; CDR3nt: TGTGCCAGCAGTTTGGTGCTAGCGGGAGGGCCGAGCGGGGAGCTGTTTTTT
abundance: few; d_gene: -; j_gene: TRBJ2-1; v_gene: TRBV9; CDR3aa: CASSVGYNEQFF; CDR3nt: TGTGCCAGCAGCGTAGGGTACAATGAGCAGTTCTTC
abundance: once; d_gene: TRBD1; j_gene: TRBJ2-7; v_gene: TRBV27; CDR3aa: CASSTRTGWLLGQYF; CDR3nt: TGTGCCAGCAGTACCCGGACAGGGTGGTTGTTGGGGCAGTACTTC
abundance: -; d_gene: -; j_gene: TRBJ2-1; v_gene: TRBV30; CDR3aa: CAWTQGGKWQFF; CDR3nt: TGTGCCTGGACTCAGGGGGGGAAGTGGCAGTTCTTC
abundance: -; d_gene: -; j_gene: TRBJ2-7; v_gene: TRBV7-2; CDR3aa: CASSLAFAGSSFSYEQYF; CDR3nt: TGTGCCAGCAGCTTAGCGTTTGCCGGGAGCTCCTTCTCCTACGAGCAGTACTTC
abundance: few; d_gene: TRBD2; j_gene: TRBJ2-7; v_gene: TRBV5-1; CDR3aa: CASTLTSGSYEQYF; CDR3nt: TGCGCCAGCACCTTGACTAGCGGGAGCTACGAGCAGTACTTC
abundance: once; d_gene: -; j_gene: TRBJ1-5; v_gene: TRBV4-2; CDR3aa: CASSQDFTVSNQPQHF; CDR3nt: TGTGCCAGCAGCCAAGATTTTACAGTGAGCAATCAGCCCCAGCATTTT
abundance: -; d_gene: TRBD1; j_gene: TRBJ2-5; v_gene: TRBV10-3; CDR3aa: CAIRGGQGGTQETQYF; CDR3nt: TGTGCCATCAGGGGAGGACAGGGGGGGACCCAAGAGACCCAGTACTTC
abundance: -; d_gene: -; j_gene: TRBJ2-1; v_gene: TRBV7-9; CDR3aa: CASSLAGGYNEQFF; CDR3nt: TGTGCCAGCAGCTTAGCAGGGGGGTACAATGAGCAGTTCTTC
abundance: once; d_gene: -; j_gene: TRBJ1-1; v_gene: TRBV27; CDR3aa: CASSLQGHLNTEAFF; CDR3nt: TGTGCCAGCAGTTTACAGGGACATCTGAACACTGAAGCTTTCTTT
abundance: -; d_gene: -; j_gene: TRBJ2-1; v_gene: TRBV28; CDR3aa: CASSVGMSSYNEQFF; CDR3nt: TGTGCCAGCAGTGTAGGGATGAGCTCCTACAATGAGCAGTTCTTC
abundance: -; d_gene: -; j_gene: TRBJ2-7; v_gene: TRBV4-3; CDR3aa: CASSQELGPYEQYF; CDR3nt: TGCGCCAGCAGCCAAGAACTCGGACCCTACGAGCAGTACTTC
abundance: -; d_gene: TRBD1; j_gene: TRBJ2-7; v_gene: TRBV5-1; CDR3aa: CASSVDSTGAVNEQYF; CDR3nt: TGCGCCAGCAGCGTGGATTCGACAGGGGCGGTCAACGAGCAGTACTTC
abundance: -; d_gene: TRBD2; j_gene: TRBJ2-7; v_gene: TRBV27; CDR3aa: CASSLTASGSYEQYF; CDR3nt: TGTGCCAGCAGTTTAACGGCTAGCGGCTCCTACGAGCAGTACTTC
abundance: -; d_gene: -; j_gene: TRBJ2-5; v_gene: TRBV11-2; CDR3aa: CASSLGVRSETQYF; CDR3nt: TGTGCCAGCAGCTTAGGGGTCCGGTCTGAGACCCAGTACTTC
abundance: once; d_gene: -; j_gene: TRBJ1-2; v_gene: TRBV7-9; CDR3aa: CASSLDNYGYTF; CDR3nt: TGTGCCAGCAGCTTGGACAACTATGGCTACACCTTC
abundance: -; d_gene: -; j_gene: TRBJ2-7; v_gene: TRBV27; CDR3aa: CASSLSGEQYF; CDR3nt: TGTGCCAGCAGTTTATCGGGCGAGCAGTACTTC
abundance: once; d_gene: -; j_gene: TRBJ2-5; v_gene: TRBV18; CDR3aa: CASSLREYQETQYF; CDR3nt: TGTGCCAGCTCATTACGAGAGTACCAAGAGACCCAGTACTTC
abundance: -; d_gene: TRBD2; j_gene: TRBJ2-7; v_gene: TRBV5-1; CDR3aa: CASRGGYEQYF; CDR3nt: TGCGCCAGCAGGGGAGGGTACGAGCAGTACTTC
abundance: once; d_gene: -; j_gene: TRBJ1-4; v_gene: TRBV7-9; CDR3aa: CASSEAGREKLFF; CDR3nt: TGTGCCAGCAGCGAAGCGGGGCGCGAAAAACTGTTTTTT
abundance: -; d_gene: -; j_gene: TRBJ1-2; v_gene: TRBV15; CDR3aa: CATSKRPNYGYTF; CDR3nt: TGTGCCACCAGCAAGAGGCCTAACTATGGCTACACCTTC
abundance: -; d_gene: -; j_gene: TRBJ1-1; v_gene: TRBV9; CDR3aa: CASSVEPGVNTEAFF; CDR3nt: TGTGCCAGCAGCGTAGAACCAGGGGTGAACACTGAAGCTTTCTTT
abundance: -; d_gene: -; j_gene: TRBJ2-1; v_gene: TRBV27; CDR3aa: CASMRRISNNEQFF; CDR3nt: TGTGCCAGCATGAGGCGGATCTCAAACAATGAGCAGTTCTTC
abundance: -; d_gene: -; j_gene: TRBJ2-3; v_gene: TRBV7-3; CDR3aa: CASSSRGGTDTQYF; CDR3nt: TGTGCCAGCAGCTCGCGGGGTGGCACAGATACGCAGTATTTT
abundance: -; d_gene: -; j_gene: TRBJ2-2; v_gene: TRBV11-3; CDR3aa: CASSLGRGFYTGELFF; CDR3nt: TGTGCCAGCAGCTTAGGGCGGGGCTTCTACACCGGGGAGCTGTTTTTT
abundance: -; d_gene: -; j_gene: TRBJ2-7; v_gene: TRBV2; CDR3aa: CASSEGGSLNEQYF; CDR3nt: TGTGCCAGCAGTGAAGGCGGGTCGTTAAACGAGCAGTACTTC
abundance: -; d_gene: TRBD2; j_gene: TRBJ2-1; v_gene: TRBV11-2; CDR3aa: CASSQWTSGSNEQFF; CDR3nt: TGTGCCAGCAGCCAGTGGACTAGCGGGAGTAATGAGCAGTTCTTC
abundance: -; d_gene: -; j_gene: TRBJ1-5; v_gene: TRBV6-6; CDR3aa: CASSSSNRVGNQPQHF; CDR3nt: TGTGCCAGCAGTTCATCTAACAGGGTAGGGAATCAGCCCCAGCATTTT
abundance: few; d_gene: -; j_gene: TRBJ1-1; v_gene: TRBV6-6; CDR3aa: CASSTGTTEAFF; CDR3nt: TGTGCCAGCAGTACAGGGACCACTGAAGCTTTCTTT
abundance: -; d_gene: -; j_gene: TRBJ1-1; v_gene: TRBV29-1; CDR3aa: CSVDRQVEAFF; CDR3nt: TGCAGCGTGGATAGACAGGTCGAAGCTTTCTTT
abundance: -; d_gene: -; j_gene: TRBJ1-1; v_gene: TRBV27; CDR3aa: CASSYWALGVNTEAFF; CDR3nt: TGTGCCAGCAGTTATTGGGCGCTGGGAGTGAACACTGAAGCTTTCTTT